Below are 29 T cell receptor beta chains sequenced from a single sample in a study of vaccination effects on CD4 cells after COVID-19. CD4+ T cells specific for antigen were expanded with viral peptide pools by the ViraFEST assay before sequencing. CD4+ T cells were isolated after less than 13 days of culture. Convalescent patients had PCR-confirmed SARS-CoV-2 infection between March and December 2020. The participants, recipients of two vaccine doses, got either BNT162b2 or mRNA-1273. This table comes from immunoSEQ multiplex PCR, and its TCRdb copy is limited to in-frame clones, with some not included. This sample has 15,000 or so clones; around three quarters occur once, and the top ten carry 15% to 20%. The antigens for these receptors are not known. Material: CD4+ T cells from PBMCs cultured with SARS-CoV-2 spike peptides, obtained after COVID-19 vaccination. These receptors originate from a human donor who had a prior SARS-CoV-2 infection.

The chain couples TRBV4-2 to TRBJ2-1; D is undetermined. Germline V lookup: CDR1 LGHNA, CDR2 YNFKEQ. The V and J ends lost 0 bases and 0 bases respectively, with 9 bases between them. This CDR3 comprises 16 residues. In nucleotides, the CDR3 is TGTGCCAGCAGCCAAGATCCCCGGTACTCCTACAATGAGCAGTTCTTC. Its protein is CASSQDPRYSYNEQFF.

The CDR3 DNA reads TGTGCCAGCAGCTTGGAAGGTGTGGAGACCCAGTACTTC. Residues: CASSLEGVETQYF. The V gene is TRBV5-6, the J gene TRBJ2-5, with D unclear. The length of the CDR3 is 13 residues. From germline, CDR1 is SGHDT and CDR2 YYEEEE. Trimming stripped 0 bases from V and 5 bases from J, with 8 bases between. Based on the CDR3 plus reference TRBV5-6 and TRBJ2-5, the full variable domain is DAGVTQSPTHLIKTRGQQVTLRCSPKSGHDTVSWYQQALGQGPQFIFQYYEEEERQRGNFPDRFSGHQFPNYSSELNVNALLLGDSALYLCASSLEGVETQYFGPGTRLLVL.

The V and J genes are TRBV28 and TRBJ1-2, with D possibly being TRBD1 (5 bases). CDR3 length: 15 residues. V shed 2 bases and J shed 2 bases, with 12 bases lying between them. Germline V CDR1 and CDR2: MDHEN, SYDVKM. Here the CDR3 reads CASSLGGAYNYGYTF. The CDR3 nucleotides read TGTGCCAGCAGTTTAGGAGGGGCCTACAACTATGGCTACACCTTC.

The chain carries TRBV7-3 and TRBJ2-2; unclear D gene. V lost 1 base, J lost 7 bases, and 16 bases lay in between. In germline, CDR1 is SGHTA, CDR2 FQGTGA. This CDR3 is 16 amino acids long. The CDR3 sequence: CASSLNSGGSNGELFF. For the CDR3, the DNA is TGTGCCAGCAGCTTAAACTCGGGCGGCTCTAACGGGGAGCTGTTTTTT.

This clone is a singleton in its sample. The chain couples TRBV4-3 to TRBJ2-3; TRBD2 matches at 15 bases. The CDR3 totals 21 residues. In germline, CDR1 is LGHNA, CDR2 YSLEER. V was clipped by 2 bases and J by 1 base; unmatched bases: 13. The CDR3: CASSQILPGLAGGLRTDTQYF. CDR3 coding DNA: TGCGCCAGCAGCCAAATTTTACCGGGACTAGCGGGAGGCCTGCGCACAGATACGCAGTATTTT.

V gene TRBV14 combines with J gene TRBJ2-2; D unclear. The CDR3 covers 15 residues. V was clipped by 0 bases and J by 4 bases, with 9 bases between them. Germline lookup yields CDR1 SGHDN and CDR2 FVKESK. The CDR3 region is CASSQDRLGTGELFF. CDR3 DNA: TGTGCCAGCAGCCAAGATAGGCTAGGCACCGGGGAGCTGTTTTTT.

The genes are TRBV30 and TRBJ1-1; D gene unclear. V lost 0 bases and J 4 bases, leaving 9 bases between the germline ends. There are 13 residues in the CDR3. The germline CDR1 and CDR2 sequences are GTSNPN and SVGIG (reference sequence). CDR3 in amino acids: CAWSVPWSTEAFF. CDR3 nucleotides: TGTGCCTGGAGTGTCCCGTGGAGCACTGAAGCTTTCTTT.

The chain carries TRBV2 and TRBJ2-3; D gene ambiguous. CDR1 is SNHLY, CDR2 FYNNEI, per germline. Deletions cut 5 bases from V and 2 bases from J, with 8 bases between. The length of the CDR3 is 13 residues. The CDR3 here is CASSPPFTDTQYF. In DNA, the CDR3 is TGTGCCAGCAGTCCCCCCTTCACAGATACGCAGTATTTT.

The genes are TRBV7-2 and TRBJ2-3; D is ambiguous. The CDR3 extends over 13 amino acids. The germline V gene encodes CDR1 SGHTA and CDR2 FQGNSA. The ends were cut back, 1 base at V and 5 bases at J, with 7 bases in the middle. CDR3 loop: CASSLVSKDTQYF. In DNA, the CDR3 is TGTGCCAGCAGCTTAGTTTCTAAAGATACGCAGTATTTT.

This clone has just a few counts. The chain combines TRBV25-1 with TRBJ2-7, with D tentatively TRBD2 (6 bases). Germline CDR1 MGHDK, CDR2 SYGVNS. V gave up 4 bases and J gave up 3 bases, with 7 bases separating them. The CDR3 length is 12 residues. The CDR3 protein is CASSGGGYEQYF. In nucleotides, the CDR3 is TGTGCCAGCAGTGGGGGAGGCTACGAGCAGTACTTC.

CDR3 region: CASSRGGMIAGGLLYEQYF. The CDR3 DNA follows: TGCGCCAGCAGCAGGGGCGGAATGATAGCGGGAGGGCTTCTCTACGAGCAGTACTTC. The rearrangement links TRBV5-1 to TRBJ2-7; 11 nucleotides align to TRBD2. The CDR3 extends over 19 amino acids. The V segment lost 4 bases and the J segment 3 bases; nucleotides outside the gene matches: 18. Germline V gene lookup returns CDR1 SGHRS and CDR2 YFSETQ.

The chain combines TRBV7-2 with TRBJ2-1; possibly TRBD1 or TRBD2 for D (6 bases each). The CDR3 has 15 amino acids. Trimming shortened V by 1 base and J by 1 base, and 8 bases separated the two germline ends. The germline gives CDR1 SGHTA, CDR2 FQGNSA. The CDR3 protein is CASSLGGASYNEQFF. Written as DNA, the CDR3 is TGTGCCAGCAGCTTAGGGGGGGCTTCCTACAATGAGCAGTTCTTC.

The rearrangement uses TRBV7-3 and TRBJ2-3, with TRBD2 matching over 7 bases. The CDR3 has 14 amino acids. Germline-derived CDR1 and CDR2 are SGHTA and FQGTGA. The trim removed 5 bases at V and 2 bases at J, leaving 4 bases unmatched. CDR3 sequence reads: CASSAGTNTDTQYF. CDR3 sequence (DNA): TGTGCCAGCAGCGCCGGGACTAACACAGATACGCAGTATTTT.

The chain combines TRBV25-1 with TRBJ1-3, with unresolved D. This CDR3 comprises 12 residues. The V and J ends lost 2 bases and 8 bases respectively, with 7 bases between them. From germline, CDR1 is MGHDK and CDR2 SYGVNS. The CDR3: CASSEVADTIYF. The CDR3 DNA sequence: TGTGCCAGCAGTGAAGTCGCGGACACCATATATTTT.

The V gene is TRBV4-1, the J gene TRBJ1-2, with D unclear. The CDR3 runs to 14 residues. Trimming shortened V by 1 base and J by 3 bases, and 9 bases separated the two germline ends. Germline V gene lookup returns CDR1 MGHRA and CDR2 YSYEKL. This chain's CDR3 is CASSQGVAYYGYTF. The CDR3 coding sequence is TGCGCCAGCAGCCAAGGTGTAGCATACTATGGCTACACCTTC.

This clone appeared once. In nucleotides, the CDR3 is TGTGCCAGCAGCCAAGGTTCCAGGGGTAAATATGGCTACACCTTC. Its protein is CASSQGSRGKYGYTF. The chain uses TRBV4-2 and TRBJ1-2; weak D call: TRBD1 (6 bases). V shed 1 base and J shed 5 bases, with 14 bases lying between them. The germline CDR1 and CDR2 sequences are LGHNA and YNFKEQ. The length of the CDR3 is 15 residues.

The chain uses TRBV7-8 and TRBJ2-1; 8 bases align to TRBD1. Germline loops: CDR1 SGHVS, CDR2 FQNEAQ. V was clipped by 5 bases and J by 5 bases; unmatched bases: 5. The CDR3 length is 14 residues. The CDR3 DNA reads as TGTGCCAGCAGCAGGGACAGGATCGACAATGAGCAGTTCTTC. Protein sequence: CASSRDRIDNEQFF.

This clone is classed as medium-sized. The CDR3 here is CASSSAGVGEQYF. CDR3 DNA sequence: TGTGCCAGCAGTTCAGCGGGGGTAGGCGAGCAGTACTTC. V gene TRBV6-5 combines with J gene TRBJ2-7, with 8 bases fitting TRBD2. The J segment lost 6 bases and the V segment lost 4 bases, leaving 5 bases of the junction unmatched. The germline V gene encodes CDR1 MNHEY and CDR2 SVGAGI. The CDR3 sequence is 13 residues long.

The rearrangement joins TRBV4-3 to TRBJ1-4; 9 nucleotides agree with TRBD1. Losses at the gene ends were 4 bases for V and 5 bases for J; bases not matched to a gene: 8. In germline, CDR1 is LGHNA, CDR2 YSLEER. This CDR3 has 16 amino acids. CDR3 protein: CASSPGQGRGNEKLFF. CDR3 sequence (DNA): TGCGCCAGCAGCCCTGGACAGGGGAGAGGGAATGAAAAACTGTTTTTT.

This clone was found once. The chain carries TRBV11-2 and TRBJ2-2; no clear D gene. This CDR3 spans 17 amino acids. Trimming removed 1 base from V and 4 bases from J, with 16 bases in between. Germline V gene data show CDR1 as SGHAT and CDR2 as FQNNGV. The CDR3 loop reads CASSLGSGLGGTGELFF. As DNA, the CDR3 is TGTGCCAGCAGCTTAGGTTCCGGGTTGGGCGGCACCGGGGAGCTGTTTTTT.

This chain connects TRBV10-3 to TRBJ2-2, with D possibly matching TRBD1 (6 bases). Germline values: CDR1 ENHRY, CDR2 SYGVKD. Trimming took 9 bases from V and 0 from J, leaving 11 bases between them. The length of the CDR3 is 14 residues. Here the CDR3 DNA reads TGTGCCATTCGGGACACCGCGAACACCGGGGAGCTGTTTTTT. It encodes CAIRDTANTGELFF.

This clone occurred once. V is TRBV6-6 and J is TRBJ2-7, with TRBD2 matching 14 bases. Germline lookup yields CDR1 MNHNY and CDR2 SVGAGI (reference sequence). J was trimmed by 3 bases and V by 5 bases; bases with no gene match: 9. This CDR3 contains 17 residues. The CDR3 DNA reads TGTGCCAGCAGTCTCTGGACTAGCGGGAGGAGGATCTACGAGCAGTACTTC. Amino acids: CASSLWTSGRRIYEQYF.

The chain recombines TRBV18 with TRBJ1-4; D unresolved. CDR3 length equals 15 residues. Germline V CDR1 and CDR2: KGHSH, LQKENI. Trimming left V 2 bases short and J 8 bases short, with 15 bases between. The CDR3 DNA reads TGTGCCAGCTCACCATCGGTAACATTCGAGGAAAAACTGTTTTTT. Protein sequence: CASSPSVTFEEKLFF.

The chain is built from TRBV19 and TRBJ2-5, with D perhaps matching TRBD1 (6 bases). The CDR3 consists of 17 residues. CDR1 and CDR2 from the germline V gene are LNHDA and SQIVND (reference sequence). V dropped 10 bases and J dropped 5 bases, with 29 bases sitting between them. CDR3 region: CATNLTGSGSPVETQYF. The CDR3 coding sequence is TGTGCCACCAACCTGACAGGCTCCGGCTCCCCCGTCGAGACCCAGTACTTC.

This clone has just a few counts. V and J are TRBV7-2 and TRBJ1-6; D is unresolved. Trimming removed 5 bases from V and 4 bases from J, with 12 bases in between. CDR1 and CDR2 from the germline V gene are SGHTA and FQGNSA. This CDR3 contains 15 residues. Here the CDR3 reads CASSPGWPYNSPLHF. The CDR3 nucleotides are TGTGCCAGCAGCCCCGGGTGGCCATATAATTCACCCCTCCACTTT.

The V gene is TRBV6-2 or TRBV6-3, the J gene TRBJ2-1; TRBD1 might be the D (6 bases). The CDR3 spans 14 residues. Germline CDR1 is MNHEY and CDR2 is SVGEGT. V was shortened by 2 bases and J by 9 bases, with 14 bases between the two germline ends. The CDR3 DNA reads TGTGCCAGCAGTTACAGTAGGGGGTGGGGTGAGCAGTTCTTC. Translating gives CASSYSRGWGEQFF.

The CDR3 sequence: CASSETGSYDYGYTF. The CDR3 nucleotides read TGTGCCAGCAGTGAGACAGGGAGTTACGACTATGGCTACACCTTC. The rearrangement joins TRBV6-1 to TRBJ1-2; 7 bases align to TRBD1. The V gene end was trimmed by 3 bases and the J gene end by 3 bases; junction bases not matched to a gene: 7. Germline lookup yields CDR1 MNHNS and CDR2 SASEGT. The CDR3 length is 15 residues.

The chain has TRBV2 and TRBJ2-6, with a weak D call TRBD1 (6 bases). This CDR3 is 18 amino acids long. The germline gives CDR1 SNHLY, CDR2 FYNNEI. V was shortened by 7 bases and J by 4 bases, with 23 bases between the two germline ends. The CDR3 coding sequence is TGTGCCAGCACCCTAGGGGGAACAGGTAGATCCGGGGCCAACGTCCTGACTTTC. This translates into CASTLGGTGRSGANVLTF.

The sample holds one count of this clone. V and J are TRBV18 and TRBJ2-2; 10 nucleotides match TRBD1. Germline V gene data show CDR1 as KGHSH and CDR2 as LQKENI. The CDR3 totals 17 residues. The ends lost 2 bases at V and 2 bases at J; junction bases unmatched: 5. DNA of the CDR3: TGTGCCAGCTCACCAAGGGGGACAGGGGCTAACACCGGGGAGCTGTTTTTT. Translation: CASSPRGTGANTGELFF.